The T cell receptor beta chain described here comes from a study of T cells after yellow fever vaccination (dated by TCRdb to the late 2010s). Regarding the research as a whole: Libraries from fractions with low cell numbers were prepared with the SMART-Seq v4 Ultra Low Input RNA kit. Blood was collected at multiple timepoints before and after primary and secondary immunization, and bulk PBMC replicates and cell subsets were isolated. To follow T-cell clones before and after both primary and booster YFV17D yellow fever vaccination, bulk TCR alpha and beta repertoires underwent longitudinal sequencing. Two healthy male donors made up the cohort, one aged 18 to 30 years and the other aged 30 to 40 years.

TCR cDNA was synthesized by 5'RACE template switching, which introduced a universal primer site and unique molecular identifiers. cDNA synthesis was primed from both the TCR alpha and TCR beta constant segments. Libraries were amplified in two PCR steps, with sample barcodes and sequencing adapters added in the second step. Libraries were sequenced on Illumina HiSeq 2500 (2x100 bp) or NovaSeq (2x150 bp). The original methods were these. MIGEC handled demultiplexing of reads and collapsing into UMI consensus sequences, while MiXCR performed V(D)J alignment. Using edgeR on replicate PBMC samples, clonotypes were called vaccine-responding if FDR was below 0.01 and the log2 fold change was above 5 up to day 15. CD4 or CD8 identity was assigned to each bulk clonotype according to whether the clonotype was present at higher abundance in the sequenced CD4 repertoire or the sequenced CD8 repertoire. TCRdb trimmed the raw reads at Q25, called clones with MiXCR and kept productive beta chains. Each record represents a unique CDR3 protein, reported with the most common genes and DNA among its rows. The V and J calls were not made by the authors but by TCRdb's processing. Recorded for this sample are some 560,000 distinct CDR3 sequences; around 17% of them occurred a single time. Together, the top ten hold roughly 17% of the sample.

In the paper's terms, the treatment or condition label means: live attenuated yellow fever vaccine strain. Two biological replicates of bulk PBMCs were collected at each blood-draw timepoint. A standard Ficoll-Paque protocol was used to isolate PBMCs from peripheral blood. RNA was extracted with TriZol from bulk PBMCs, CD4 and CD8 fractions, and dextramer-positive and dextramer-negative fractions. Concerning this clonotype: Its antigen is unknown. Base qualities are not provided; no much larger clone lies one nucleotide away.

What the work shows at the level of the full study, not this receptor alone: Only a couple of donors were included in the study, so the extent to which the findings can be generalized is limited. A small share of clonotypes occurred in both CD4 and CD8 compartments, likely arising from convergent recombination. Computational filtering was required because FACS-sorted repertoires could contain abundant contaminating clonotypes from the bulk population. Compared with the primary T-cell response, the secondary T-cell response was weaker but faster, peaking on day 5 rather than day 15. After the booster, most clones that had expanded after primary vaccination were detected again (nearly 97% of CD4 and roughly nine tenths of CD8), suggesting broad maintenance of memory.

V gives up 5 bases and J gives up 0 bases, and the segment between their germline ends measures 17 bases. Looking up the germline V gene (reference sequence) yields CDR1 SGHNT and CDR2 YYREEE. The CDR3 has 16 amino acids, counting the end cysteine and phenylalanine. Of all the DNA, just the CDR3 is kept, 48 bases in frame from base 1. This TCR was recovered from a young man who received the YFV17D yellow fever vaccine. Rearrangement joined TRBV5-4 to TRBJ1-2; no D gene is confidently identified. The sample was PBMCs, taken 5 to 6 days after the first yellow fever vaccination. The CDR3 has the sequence CASRVELRLANYGYTF. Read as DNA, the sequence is TGTGCCAGCAGGGTGGAGCTCCGGTTAGCTAACTATGGCTACACCTTC.